These 19 T cell receptor beta chains originate from one sample sequenced in a study of radiation and T cells in renal cell carcinoma. Time point denoted: baseline pretreatment blood. As for treatment: 15 Gy SBRT to primary tumor, nephrectomy 4 weeks later. The assay was immunoSEQ multiplex PCR, and TCRdb's table has in-frame clones only and misses some. This table holds approximately 120,000 clones, roughly 80% found once. Sequenced here: blood, sampled from a patient whose treatment included radiotherapy and nephrectomy. Source of these receptors: a woman aged 55-70 years with renal cell carcinoma.

The genes are TRBV6-5 and TRBJ2-3, with D perhaps matching TRBD1 or TRBD2 (5 bases each). V lost 2 bases to trimming and J lost 6 bases, with 9 bases between them. Per germline, CDR1 MNHEY and CDR2 SVGAGI. This CDR3 has 13 residues. CDR3 residues: CASSYARGDTQYF. DNA of the CDR3: TGTGCCAGCAGTTACGCCCGGGGCGATACGCAGTATTTT.

The chain's CDR3 is CASSRYTGNTEAFF. The CDR3 DNA reads as TGTGCCAGCAGCCGCTATACAGGGAACACTGAAGCTTTCTTT. The rearrangement uses TRBV5-6 and TRBJ1-1; D is possibly TRBD1 (5 bases). This CDR3 has 14 residues. CDR1 is SGHDT, CDR2 YYEEEE, per germline. Trimming stripped 4 bases from V and 1 base from J, with 11 bases between.

The sample holds a few counts of this clone. The V and J genes are TRBV4-3 and TRBJ2-3; perhaps TRBD2 as D (6 bases). Germline CDR1 is LGHNA and CDR2 is YSLEER. The CDR3 runs 20 residues. With 0 bases removed from V and 0 bases from J, the gap between germline ends came to 22 bases. The CDR3 region is CASSQDLVASGPTSTDTQYF. CDR3 nucleotide sequence: TGCGCCAGCAGCCAAGATCTGGTGGCGAGCGGGCCTACTAGCACAGATACGCAGTATTTT.

The J gene is TRBJ2-1, the V gene TRBV10-3; D not certain. This CDR3 region has 14 residues. V was shortened by 6 bases and J by 4 bases, with 13 bases between the two germline ends. Germline assignment: CDR1 ENHRY and CDR2 SYGVKD. CDR3 residues: CAIRETDAYNEQFF. The DNA of the CDR3 is TGTGCCATCAGAGAAACCGACGCATACAATGAGCAGTTCTTC.

The chain couples TRBV21-1 to TRBJ1-2. TRBV21-1 is reported as a pseudogene. CDR3 length: 15 residues. DNA for the CDR3: TGTGCCAGTTTTTTTGGGACCCCCGGGTGCTATGGCTACACCTTC. Protein: CASFFGTPGCYGYTF.

This chain links TRBV11-3 with TRBJ2-1; 8 bases align to TRBD2. The CDR3 contains 14 residues. Germline loops: CDR1 SGHNT, CDR2 YENEEA. The V segment lost 5 bases and the J segment 8 bases; nucleotides outside the gene matches: 8. The CDR3, as DNA: TGTGCCAGCAGCAATGACGGGGGGGCCCATGAGCAGTTCTTC. As protein: CASSNDGGAHEQFF.

The rearrangement joins TRBV28 to TRBJ1-1; no reliable D call. V lost 7 bases to trimming and J lost 0 bases, with 9 bases between them. In germline, CDR1 is MDHEN, CDR2 SYDVKM. The CDR3 is made up of 13 amino acids. The CDR3 spells CASNNLMNTEAFF. The DNA for the CDR3 is TGTGCCAGCAACAACCTCATGAACACTGAAGCTTTCTTT. Using reference TRBV28 and TRBJ1-1 for the parts outside the CDR3, the full variable domain is DVKVTQSSRYLVKRTGEKVFLECVQDMDHENMFWYRQDPGLGLRLIYFSYDVKMKEKGDIPEGYSVSREKKERFSLILESASTNQTSMYLCASNNLMNTEAFFGQGTRLTVV.

This chain joins TRBV6-5 and TRBJ1-2; TRBD1 matches at 9 bases. Germline V gene sequence: CDR1 MNHEY, CDR2 SVGAGI. V lost 6 bases, J lost 8 bases, and 7 bases stayed unmatched. This CDR3 region has 13 residues. The CDR3 is CASSQNRGRGYTF. In DNA, the CDR3 is TGTGCCAGCAGCCAGAACAGGGGGCGCGGCTACACCTTC.

This clone was seen once. The V gene is TRBV10-3, the J gene TRBJ2-5, with no clear D. V was pared by 0 bases and J by 4 bases, with 6 bases between. CDR1 and CDR2 from the germline V gene are ENHRY and SYGVKD. This CDR3 contains 13 residues. The CDR3 is CAISESYVETQYF. The DNA of the CDR3 is TGTGCCATCAGTGAGTCGTACGTAGAGACCCAGTACTTC.

V usage is TRBV7-6 and J usage is TRBJ2-2; maybe TRBD1 (6 bases). CDR3 length: 15 residues. The germline V and J ends were trimmed by 6 bases and 7 bases, with 18 bases remaining between them. Germline V gene sequence: CDR1 SGHVS, CDR2 FNYEAQ. This CDR3 is CASSSTTSGVGELFF. CDR3 bases: TGTGCCAGCAGTTCTACCACCTCAGGGGTCGGGGAGCTGTTTTTT.

The V and J genes are TRBV7-9 and TRBJ2-1, with D perhaps given as TRBD1 or TRBD2 (5 bases each). The germline V and J ends were trimmed by 5 bases and 12 bases, with 14 bases remaining between them. Germline CDR1 is SEHNR and CDR2 is FQNEAQ (reference sequence). CDR3 size: 12 residues. CDR3 protein: CASSPSSGGQFF. The CDR3 nucleotides are TGTGCCAGCAGCCCCTCCAGTGGGGGGCAGTTCTTC.

The chain carries TRBV19 and TRBJ2-2; 8 positions agree with TRBD1. Trimming cost V 5 bases and J 6 bases; bases outside gene matches: 5. CDR3 size: 14 residues. CDR1 LNHDA and CDR2 SQIVND come from the germline V gene (reference sequence). CDR3 amino acids: CASSADRGAGELFF. The DNA of the CDR3 is TGTGCCAGTAGTGCTGACAGGGGTGCCGGGGAGCTGTTTTTT.

This rearrangement joins TRBV11-2 to TRBJ2-5, with D possibly TRBD1 on 6 matching bases. V lost 4 bases and J 9 bases, leaving 15 bases between the germline ends. Per germline, CDR1 SGHAT and CDR2 FQNNGV. The length of the CDR3 is 13 residues. CDR3 nucleotides: TGTGCCAGCAGCTCCAAACAGGGAGTCGCCCAGTACTTC. Its translation is CASSSKQGVAQYF.

The chain is built from TRBV10-3 and TRBJ2-3; D is possibly TRBD1 (6 bases). CDR1 is ENHRY, CDR2 SYGVKD, per germline. Trimming cost V 0 bases and J 7 bases, with 17 bases left between them. The CDR3 extends over 16 amino acids. CDR3 sequence: CAISESRSPQGNTQYF. The CDR3 DNA sequence: TGTGCCATCAGTGAGTCGAGGAGCCCACAGGGTAATACGCAGTATTTT.

The rearrangement links TRBV4-2 to TRBJ1-4; D not resolved. Germline-derived CDR1 and CDR2 are LGHNA and YNFKEQ. Trimming pared 2 bases from V and 8 bases from J, leaving 18 bases between. There are 16 residues in the CDR3. CDR3 nucleotide sequence: TGTGCCAGCAGCCAACCAGTGGGTAGGGTCCGCGAAAAACTGTTTTTT. As protein: CASSQPVGRVREKLFF.

The V gene is TRBV4-1, the J gene TRBJ2-7; 9 positions agree with TRBD1. Germline V gene data show CDR1 as MGHRA and CDR2 as YSYEKL. CDR3 size: 16 residues. The trim removed 4 bases at V and 5 bases at J, leaving 12 bases unmatched. The CDR3 here is CASSPLPGQGENEQYF. In DNA form, the CDR3 reads TGCGCCAGCAGCCCTCTGCCGGGACAGGGAGAAAACGAGCAGTACTTC.

The chain has TRBV7-9 and TRBJ2-5, with 9 positions matching TRBD1. Germline values: CDR1 SEHNR, CDR2 FQNEAQ (reference sequence). The V and J ends lost 6 bases and 2 bases, in that order; junction bases with no gene match: 10. This CDR3 has 16 residues. CDR3 protein: CASSRSQGAHQETQYF. The CDR3 nucleotides read TGTGCCAGCAGTCGTTCACAGGGGGCGCATCAAGAGACCCAGTACTTC.

This chain connects TRBV18 to TRBJ1-6; D remains ambiguous. CDR1 KGHSH and CDR2 LQKENI come from the germline V gene. The V end was cut by 0 bases, the J end by 0 bases, with 6 bases between. CDR3 length: 16 amino acids. CDR3 nucleotide sequence: TGTGCCAGCTCACCACCCGAGATCTCCTATAATTCACCCCTCCACTTT. Translating it yields CASSPPEISYNSPLHF.

The J gene is TRBJ1-2, the V gene TRBV6-1, with D perhaps TRBD1 (5 bases). Trimming stripped 5 bases from V and 8 bases from J, with 18 bases between. This CDR3 comprises 14 residues. Germline V lookup: CDR1 MNHNS, CDR2 SASEGT. CDR3 DNA sequence: TGTGCCAGCAGTCTAGGTCGGACATCCCGAGGCTACACCTTC. As protein: CASSLGRTSRGYTF.